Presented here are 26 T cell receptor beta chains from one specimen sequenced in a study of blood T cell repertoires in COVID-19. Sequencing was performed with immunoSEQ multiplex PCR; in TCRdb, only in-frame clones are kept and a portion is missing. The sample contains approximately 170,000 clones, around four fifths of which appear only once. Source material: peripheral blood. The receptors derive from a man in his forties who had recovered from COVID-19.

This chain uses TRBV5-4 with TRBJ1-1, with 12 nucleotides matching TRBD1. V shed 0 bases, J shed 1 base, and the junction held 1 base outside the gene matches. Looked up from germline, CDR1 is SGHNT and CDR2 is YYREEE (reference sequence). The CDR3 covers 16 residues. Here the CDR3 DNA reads TGTGCCAGCAGCTTGGAGGGACAGGGGGCGAACACTGAAGCTTTCTTT. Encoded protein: CASSLEGQGANTEAFF.

The CDR3 sequence: CASSVASGWGANVLTF. Here the CDR3 DNA reads TGTGCCAGCAGCGTAGCTTCGGGTTGGGGGGCCAACGTCCTGACTTTC. This chain connects TRBV9 to TRBJ2-6, with D unresolved. CDR1 and CDR2 (germline): SGDLS, YYNGEE. The V end lost 0 bases, the J end lost 4 bases, and 11 bases lay between the germline ends. This CDR3 is 16 amino acids long.

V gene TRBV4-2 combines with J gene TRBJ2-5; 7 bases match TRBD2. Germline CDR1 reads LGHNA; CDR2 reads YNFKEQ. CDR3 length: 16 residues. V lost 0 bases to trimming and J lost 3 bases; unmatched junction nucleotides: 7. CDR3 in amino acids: CASSQEGTKGKETQYF. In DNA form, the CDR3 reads TGTGCCAGCAGCCAAGAGGGGACTAAGGGGAAAGAGACCCAGTACTTC.

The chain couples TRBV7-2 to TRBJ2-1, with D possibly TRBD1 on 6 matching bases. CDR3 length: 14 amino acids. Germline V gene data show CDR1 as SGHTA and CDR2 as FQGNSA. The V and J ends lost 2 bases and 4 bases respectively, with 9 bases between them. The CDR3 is CASSLSRGYNEQFF. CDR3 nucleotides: TGTGCCAGCAGCTTAAGCAGGGGATACAATGAGCAGTTCTTC.

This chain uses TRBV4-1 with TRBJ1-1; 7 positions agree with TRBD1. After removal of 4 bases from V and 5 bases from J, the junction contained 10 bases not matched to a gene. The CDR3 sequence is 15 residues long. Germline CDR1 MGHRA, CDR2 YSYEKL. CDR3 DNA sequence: TGCGCCAGCAGCCCACTACAGGGGAAAGGGACTGAAGCTTTCTTT. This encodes CASSPLQGKGTEAFF.

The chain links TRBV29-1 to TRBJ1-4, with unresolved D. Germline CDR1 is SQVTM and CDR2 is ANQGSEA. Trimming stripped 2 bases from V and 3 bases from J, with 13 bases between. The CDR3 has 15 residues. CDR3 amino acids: CSVESGEAPNEKLFF. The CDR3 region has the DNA TGCAGCGTTGAATCCGGGGAAGCGCCTAATGAAAAACTGTTTTTT.

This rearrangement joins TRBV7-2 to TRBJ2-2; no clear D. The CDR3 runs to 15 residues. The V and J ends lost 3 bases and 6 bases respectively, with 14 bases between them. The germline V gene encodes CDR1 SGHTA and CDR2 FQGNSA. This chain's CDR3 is CASSLYHSFPGELFF. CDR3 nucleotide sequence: TGTGCCAGCAGCTTGTACCATAGCTTCCCCGGGGAGCTGTTTTTT.

CDR3 in DNA: TGTGCCAGCAGAGTGACAGGGGCCTCGGGCTACACCTTC. This codes for CASRVTGASGYTF. The chain is built from TRBV5-8 and TRBJ1-2; 8 nucleotides agree with TRBD1. The germline V gene encodes CDR1 SGHTS and CDR2 YDEGEE. V shed 5 bases and J 8 bases; nucleotides not matched to a gene: 8. This CDR3 contains 13 residues.

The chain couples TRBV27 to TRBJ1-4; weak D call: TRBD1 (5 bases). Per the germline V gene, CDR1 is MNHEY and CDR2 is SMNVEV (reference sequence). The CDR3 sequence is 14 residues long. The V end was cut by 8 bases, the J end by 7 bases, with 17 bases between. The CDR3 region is CASGRRGFGEKLFF. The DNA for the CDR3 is TGTGCCAGCGGCAGGAGGGGCTTCGGTGAAAAACTGTTTTTT. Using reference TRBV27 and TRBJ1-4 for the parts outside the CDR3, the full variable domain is EAQVTQNPRYLITVTGKKLTVTCSQNMNHEYMSWYRQDPGLGLRQIYYSMNVEVTDKGDVPEGYKVSRKEKRNFPLILESPSPNQTSLYFCASGRRGFGEKLFFGSGTQLSVL.

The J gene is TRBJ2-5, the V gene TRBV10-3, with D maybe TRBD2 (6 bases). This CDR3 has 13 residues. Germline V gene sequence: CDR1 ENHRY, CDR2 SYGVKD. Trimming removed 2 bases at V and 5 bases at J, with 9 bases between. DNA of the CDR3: TGTGCCATCAGTGAGCGGGAGTGGGAGACCCAGTACTTC. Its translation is CAISEREWETQYF.

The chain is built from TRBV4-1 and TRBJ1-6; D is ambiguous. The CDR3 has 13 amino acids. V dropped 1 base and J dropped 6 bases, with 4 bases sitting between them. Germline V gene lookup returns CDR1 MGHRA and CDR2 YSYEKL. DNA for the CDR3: TGCGCCAGCAGCCAAGCTGTTAATTCACCCCTCCACTTT. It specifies CASSQAVNSPLHF.

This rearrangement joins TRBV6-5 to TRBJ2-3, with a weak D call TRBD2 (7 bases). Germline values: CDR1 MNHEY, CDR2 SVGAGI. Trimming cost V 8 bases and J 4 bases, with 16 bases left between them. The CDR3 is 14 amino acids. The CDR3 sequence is CASFGGRLSDTQYF. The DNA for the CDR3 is TGTGCCAGCTTCGGGGGGCGCCTCTCAGATACGCAGTATTTT.

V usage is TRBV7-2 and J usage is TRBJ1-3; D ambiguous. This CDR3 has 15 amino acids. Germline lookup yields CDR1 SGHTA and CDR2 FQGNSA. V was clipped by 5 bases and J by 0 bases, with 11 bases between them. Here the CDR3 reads CASSQRVISGNTIYF. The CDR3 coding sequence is TGTGCCAGCAGCCAGCGGGTCATCTCTGGAAACACCATATATTTT.

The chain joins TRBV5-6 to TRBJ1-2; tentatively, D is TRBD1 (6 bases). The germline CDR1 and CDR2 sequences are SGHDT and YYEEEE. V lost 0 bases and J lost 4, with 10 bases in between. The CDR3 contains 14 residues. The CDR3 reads CASSLAAGAYGYTF. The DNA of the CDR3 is TGTGCCAGCAGCTTGGCCGCAGGGGCCTATGGCTACACCTTC.

CDR3 residues: CASSWEGGRVEKLFF. The DNA for the CDR3 is TGTGCCAGCAGTTGGGAGGGCGGTCGTGTGGAAAAACTGTTTTTT. The rearrangement uses TRBV28 and TRBJ1-4; no definite D call. V was cut by 4 bases and J by 8 bases, with 17 bases left in between. CDR1 is MDHEN, CDR2 SYDVKM, per germline. CDR3 size: 15 residues.

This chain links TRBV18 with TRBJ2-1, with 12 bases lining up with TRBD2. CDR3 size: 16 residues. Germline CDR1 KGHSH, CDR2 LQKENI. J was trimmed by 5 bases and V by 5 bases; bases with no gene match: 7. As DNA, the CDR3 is TGTGCCAGCTCAGGACTGGGACTAGCGGGTAACAATGAGCAGTTCTTC. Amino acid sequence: CASSGLGLAGNNEQFF.

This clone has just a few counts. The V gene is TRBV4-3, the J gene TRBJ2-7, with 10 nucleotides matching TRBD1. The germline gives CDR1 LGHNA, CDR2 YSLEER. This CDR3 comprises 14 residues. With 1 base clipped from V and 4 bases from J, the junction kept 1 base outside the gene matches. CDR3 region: CASSQGQGAYEQYF. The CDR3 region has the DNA TGCGCCAGCAGCCAAGGACAGGGGGCTTACGAGCAGTACTTC.

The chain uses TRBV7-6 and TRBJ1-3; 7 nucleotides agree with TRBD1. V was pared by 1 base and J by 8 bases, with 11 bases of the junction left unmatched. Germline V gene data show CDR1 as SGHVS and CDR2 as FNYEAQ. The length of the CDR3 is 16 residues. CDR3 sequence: CASSLGVAAGGYTIYF. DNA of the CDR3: TGTGCCAGCAGCTTAGGGGTCGCGGCAGGGGGATACACCATATATTTT.

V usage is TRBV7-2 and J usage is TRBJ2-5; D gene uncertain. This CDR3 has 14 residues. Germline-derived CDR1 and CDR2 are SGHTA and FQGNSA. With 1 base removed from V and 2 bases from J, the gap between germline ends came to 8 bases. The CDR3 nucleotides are TGTGCCAGCAGCTTAGTGAGCCTACAAGAGACCCAGTACTTC. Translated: CASSLVSLQETQYF.

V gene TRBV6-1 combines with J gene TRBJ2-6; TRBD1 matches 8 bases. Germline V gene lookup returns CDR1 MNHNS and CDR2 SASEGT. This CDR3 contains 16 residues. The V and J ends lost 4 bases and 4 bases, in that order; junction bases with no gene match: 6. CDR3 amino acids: CASSGGTGSGANVLTF. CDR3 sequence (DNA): TGTGCCAGCAGTGGGGGGACAGGTTCCGGGGCCAACGTCCTGACTTTC.

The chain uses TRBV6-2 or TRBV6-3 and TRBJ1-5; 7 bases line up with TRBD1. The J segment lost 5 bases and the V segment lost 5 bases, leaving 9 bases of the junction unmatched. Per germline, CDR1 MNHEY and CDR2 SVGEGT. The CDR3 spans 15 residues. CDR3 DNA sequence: TGTGCCAGCAGTCCCCTCGACAGGGTAGATCAGCCCCAGCATTTT. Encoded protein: CASSPLDRVDQPQHF.

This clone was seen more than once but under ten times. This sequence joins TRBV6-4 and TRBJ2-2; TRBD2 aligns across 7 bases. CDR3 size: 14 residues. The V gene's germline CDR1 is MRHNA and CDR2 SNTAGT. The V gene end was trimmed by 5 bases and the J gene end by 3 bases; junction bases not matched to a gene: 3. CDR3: CASSLLADTGELFF. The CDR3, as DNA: TGTGCCAGCAGTCTTCTAGCGGACACCGGGGAGCTGTTTTTT.

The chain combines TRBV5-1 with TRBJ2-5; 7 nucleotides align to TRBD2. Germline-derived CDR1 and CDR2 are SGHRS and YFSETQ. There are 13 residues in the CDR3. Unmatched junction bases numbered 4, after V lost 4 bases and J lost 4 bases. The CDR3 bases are TGCGCCAGCAGCACCGGCGGGGGAGAGACCCAGTACTTC. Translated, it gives CASSTGGGETQYF.

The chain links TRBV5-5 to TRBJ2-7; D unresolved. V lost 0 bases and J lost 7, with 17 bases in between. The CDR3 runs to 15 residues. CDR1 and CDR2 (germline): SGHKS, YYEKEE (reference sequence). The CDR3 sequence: CASSLGRYFGWEQYF. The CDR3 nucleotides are TGTGCCAGCAGCTTGGGGCGATACTTCGGGTGGGAGCAGTACTTC.

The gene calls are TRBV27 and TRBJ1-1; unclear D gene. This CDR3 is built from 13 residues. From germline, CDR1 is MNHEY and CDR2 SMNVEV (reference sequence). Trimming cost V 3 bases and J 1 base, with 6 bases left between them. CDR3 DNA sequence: TGTGCCAGCAGTTTGGCGGGGAACACTGAAGCTTTCTTT. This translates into CASSLAGNTEAFF.

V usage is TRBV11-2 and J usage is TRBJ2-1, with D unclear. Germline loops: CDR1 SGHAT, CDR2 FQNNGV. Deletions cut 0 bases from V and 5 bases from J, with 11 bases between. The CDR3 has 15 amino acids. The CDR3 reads CASSLDNGGHNEQFF. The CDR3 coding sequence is TGTGCCAGCAGCTTAGATAACGGCGGTCACAATGAGCAGTTCTTC.